This T cell receptor (beta chain) was captured in a study of blood T cell repertoires in COVID-19. Whole-study context: Spain, Italy and the United States supplied samples that represented acute and convalescent COVID-19.

Original processing notes: Amplification with reference gene primers provided the estimates of nucleated cell counts. The protocol was immunoSEQ multiplex PCR, while the TCRdb copy is restricted to in-frame clones and leaves out a portion. V and J calls and clone size come straight from that table; D and trimming were deduced from the DNA. Here the sample spans approximately 280,000 clones, about nine tenths being singletons. The CDR3 spans 15 residues. Per the germline V gene, CDR1 is MGHRA and CDR2 is YSYEKL. V lost 1 base to trimming and J lost 6 bases; unmatched junction nucleotides: 5. What was sequenced was peripheral blood. This chain links TRBV4-1 with TRBJ1-4, with 7 nucleotides matching TRBD1. The TCR sequence derives from a woman aged 55 to 70 with acute or convalescent COVID-19. This CDR3 is CASSQVWGTDEKLFF. CDR3 sequence (DNA): TGCGCCAGCAGCCAAGTATGGGGGACAGATGAAAAACTGTTTTTT.